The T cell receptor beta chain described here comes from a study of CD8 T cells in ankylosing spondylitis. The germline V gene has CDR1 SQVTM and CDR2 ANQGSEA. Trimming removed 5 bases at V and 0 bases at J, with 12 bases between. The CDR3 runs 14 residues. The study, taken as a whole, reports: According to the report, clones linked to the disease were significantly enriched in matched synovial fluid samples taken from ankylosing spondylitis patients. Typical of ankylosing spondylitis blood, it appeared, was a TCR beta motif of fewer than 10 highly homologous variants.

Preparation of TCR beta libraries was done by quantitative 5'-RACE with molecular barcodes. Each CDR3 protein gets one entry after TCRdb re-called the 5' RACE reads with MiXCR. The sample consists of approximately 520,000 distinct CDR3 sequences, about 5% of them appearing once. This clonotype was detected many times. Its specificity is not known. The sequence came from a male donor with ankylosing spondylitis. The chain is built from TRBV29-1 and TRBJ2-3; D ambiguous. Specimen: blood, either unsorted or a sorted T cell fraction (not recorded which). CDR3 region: CSVWVQISTDTQYF. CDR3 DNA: TGCAGCGTTTGGGTACAGATTAGCACAGATACGCAGTATTTT.